These 21 T cell receptor beta chains share one sample of origin, sequenced in a study of post-analysis software for immune sequencing data. Findings and caveats of the study: Elevated frequency relative to controls characterized 4 or 5 TRBV segments in patients, TRBV5-6, TRBV5-1 and TRBV20-1 among them.

No cognate antigen is known for these TCRs. Unique molecular identifiers were carried by the TCR beta cDNA libraries. TCRdb itself ran the PCR reads through MiXCR, one entry per CDR3 protein. The repertoire holds about half a million distinct CDR3 sequences, with around a third as singletons. The sample consisted of blood. The receptors come from a girl between 2 and 17 years old with multiple sclerosis.

This clonotype occurred a few times. This chain connects TRBV6-5 to TRBJ1-6; possible D gene TRBD1, 5 bases. CDR1 and CDR2 (germline): MNHEY, SVGAGI. The V end lost 6 bases, the J end lost 10 bases, and 19 bases lay between the germline ends. This CDR3 contains 15 residues. The CDR3 region is CASSPGGKGGSPLHF. The DNA of the CDR3 is TGTGCCAGCAGCCCCGGGGGGAAGGGAGGATCACCCCTCCACTTT.

A remark on this clonotype: This may come from a read error, since a much larger clone is one base off. The chain links TRBV5-6 to TRBJ2-1; 10 nucleotides match TRBD1. The end of the DNA is better explained by TRBJ2-7, so the J call may be wrong. There are 16 residues in the CDR3. Germline CDR1 is SGHDT and CDR2 is YYEEEE. The CDR3 coding sequence is TGTGCCAGCAGCTTCGCCGGGACAGGGGCCTACAATGAGCAGTACTTC. It yields the protein CASSFAGTGAYNEQYF.

This clonotype has more than one count but fewer than ten. The chain links TRBV2 to TRBJ2-5; 9 bases are shared with TRBD2. CDR1 and CDR2 (germline): SNHLY, FYNNEI. CDR3 size: 15 residues. With 2 bases clipped from V and 5 bases from J, the junction kept 6 bases outside the gene matches. The DNA for the CDR3 is TGTGCCAGCAGTGAACAGCTAGCGGGGACGGAGACCCAGTACTTC. Its protein product is CASSEQLAGTETQYF.

This clonotype showed up just a few times. The chain is built from TRBV3-1 and TRBJ1-6; D not resolved. The ends were cut back, 5 bases at V and 0 bases at J, with 11 bases in the middle. The CDR3 sequence is 16 residues long. The V gene's germline CDR1 is LGHDT and CDR2 YNNKEL (reference sequence). The DNA for the CDR3 is TGTGCCAGCAGCTCGACATCTGGCTCCTATAATTCACCCCTCCACTTT. It is translated as CASSSTSGSYNSPLHF.

This clonotype appeared a few times. The rearrangement joins TRBV11-2 to TRBJ1-5; 7 bases agree with TRBD1. The germline gives CDR1 SGHAT, CDR2 FQNNGV. J lost 0 bases, V lost 2 bases, and 19 bases had no gene match. This CDR3 comprises 21 residues. The DNA for the CDR3 is TGTGCCAGCAGCTTAAACGGGGCGACAGGGTGGATAGCGGTTAGCAATCAGCCCCAGCATTTT. It encodes CASSLNGATGWIAVSNQPQHF.

V and J are TRBV5-1 and TRBJ2-3, with D maybe TRBD1 (6 bases). The CDR3 consists of 14 residues. The V and J ends lost 4 bases and 4 bases respectively, with 13 bases between them. Germline V gives CDR1 SGHRS, CDR2 YFSETQ. The CDR3 region is CASSLQGLSDTQYF. The CDR3 DNA sequence: TGCGCCAGCAGCCTACAGGGTCTCTCAGATACGCAGTATTTT. Supplemented by reference TRBV5-1 and TRBJ2-3, the full variable domain reads KAGVTQTPRYLIKTRGQQVTLSCSPISGHRSVSWYQQTPGQGLQFLFEYFSETQRNKGNFPGRFSGRQFSNSRSEMNVSTLELGDSALYLCASSLQGLSDTQYFGPGTRLTVL.

This clonotype was recorded a few times. The chain links TRBV20-1 to TRBJ2-1; no clear D. The CDR3 totals 12 residues. Germline lookup yields CDR1 DFQATT and CDR2 SNEGSKA (reference sequence). In nucleotides, the CDR3 is TGCAGCGGGCCGGGCGCTGGAAATGAGCAGTTCTTC. Its protein is CSGPGAGNEQFF.

This clonotype was detected only a few times. The rearrangement joins TRBV7-3 to TRBJ2-3; TRBD2 agrees at 8 bases. The ends lost 5 bases at V and 2 bases at J; junction bases unmatched: 6. The CDR3 spans 15 residues. Germline V gene data show CDR1 as SGHTA and CDR2 as FQGTGA. The CDR3 region has the DNA TGTGCCAGCAGCCTGACTAGCGCACACACAGATACGCAGTATTTT. Translating it yields CASSLTSAHTDTQYF.

The table lists this clonotype with a few counts. The CDR3 coding sequence is TGTGCCAGCAACGACCCCACGAGCGCCAGGGAGACCCAGTACTTC. This gives the protein CASNDPTSARETQYF. This chain uses TRBV11-1 with TRBJ2-5; D is uncertain. The V and J ends lost 7 bases and 5 bases respectively, with 20 bases between them. Germline V CDR1 and CDR2: SGHAT, FQDESV (reference sequence). The CDR3 length is 15 residues. Combining the CDR3 with reference TRBV11-1 and TRBJ2-5 gives the whole variable domain EAEVAQSPRYKITEKSQAVAFWCDPISGHATLYWYRQILGQGPELLVQFQDESVVDDSQLPKDRFSAERLKGVDSTLKIQPAELGDSAMYLCASNDPTSARETQYFGPGTRLLVL.

This clonotype was seen just once. This may come from a read error, since a much larger clone is one base off. The chain uses TRBV29-1 and TRBJ2-5, with D perhaps TRBD1 (5 bases). Trimming pared 1 base from V and 3 bases from J, leaving 6 bases between. Germline V gene data show CDR1 as SQVTM and CDR2 as ANQGSEA. The CDR3 sequence is 12 residues long. DNA of the CDR3: TGCAGCGTTGAAGTCAGGGAAGAGACCCAGTACTTC. It yields the protein CSVEVREETQYF.

V gene TRBV5-1 combines with J gene TRBJ2-3; D gene unclear. Germline lookup yields CDR1 SGHRS and CDR2 YFSETQ. There are 14 residues in the CDR3. V was pared by 4 bases and J by 6 bases, with 15 bases between. CDR3 loop: CASSRASRPDTQYF. The CDR3, as DNA: TGCGCCAGCAGCCGGGCCTCCCGGCCCGATACGCAGTATTTT.

The rearrangement links TRBV11-2 to TRBJ2-1; 9 nucleotides align to TRBD1. In germline, CDR1 is SGHAT, CDR2 FQNNGV. The CDR3 runs to 13 residues. V gave up 5 bases and J gave up 7 bases; unmatched junction bases: 3. CDR3 protein: CASSRGTGNEQFF. In DNA form, the CDR3 reads TGTGCCAGCAGCCGCGGGACAGGGAATGAGCAGTTCTTC.

This clonotype came up a few times. The CDR3 nucleotides read TGTGCCAGCAGCTTGGATCGCGGGGCAGGGAAGACCCAGTACTTC. The encoded protein is CASSLDRGAGKTQYF. This sequence joins TRBV5-6 and TRBJ2-5; TRBD2 might be the D (6 bases). Germline V gene data show CDR1 as SGHDT and CDR2 as YYEEEE. V lost 0 bases to trimming and J lost 6 bases, with 15 bases between them. The CDR3 covers 15 residues.

This clonotype was counted between two and nine times. The chain links TRBV7-9 to TRBJ2-7; tentatively, D is TRBD1 or TRBD2 (5 bases each). V lost 1 base, J lost 1 base, and 11 bases lay in between. The V gene's germline CDR1 is SEHNR and CDR2 FQNEAQ (reference sequence). The CDR3 runs 15 residues. The CDR3: CASSLENEGSYEQYF. The CDR3 bases are TGTGCCAGCAGCTTAGAGAATGAGGGGTCCTACGAGCAGTACTTC.

The J gene is TRBJ1-2, the V gene TRBV19; 7 bases line up with TRBD1. This CDR3 comprises 17 residues. Germline V gene data show CDR1 as LNHDA and CDR2 as SQIVND (reference sequence). Unmatched junction bases numbered 12, after V lost 3 bases and J lost 2 bases. CDR3 sequence (DNA): TGTGCCAGTAGTATTATGCTGGGACAGCAGGCCAACTATGGCTACACCTTC. Translation gives CASSIMLGQQANYGYTF.

This clonotype was seen once. The chain carries TRBV5-1 and TRBJ2-1; 8 bases line up with TRBD1. This CDR3 has 17 amino acids. Trimming cost V 0 bases and J 7 bases; bases outside gene matches: 12. Per the germline V gene, CDR1 is SGHRS and CDR2 is YFSETQ. The CDR3 DNA reads as TGCGCCAGCAGCTTGGCCGCGACAGGGGTAAGATGGAATGAGCAGTTCTTC. Protein: CASSLAATGVRWNEQFF.

This clonotype turned up a few times. The chain joins TRBV20-1 to TRBJ2-7; D might be TRBD2 (5 bases). Germline V gene sequence: CDR1 DFQATT, CDR2 SNEGSKA (reference sequence). V lost 2 bases and J 3 bases, leaving 8 bases between the germline ends. This CDR3 has 12 amino acids. CDR3 in amino acids: CSARTGNYEQYF. CDR3 DNA sequence: TGCAGTGCTAGAACGGGAAACTACGAGCAGTACTTC.

The DNA of the CDR3 is TGTGCCAGCTCACCTCTGCACCTACAGGGAACTTCCTACGAGCAGTACTTC. It encodes CASSPLHLQGTSYEQYF. This rearrangement joins TRBV18 to TRBJ2-4; D may be TRBD1 (6 bases). The J call may be incorrect, as the DNA end agrees better with TRBJ2-7. CDR1 KGHSH and CDR2 LQKENI come from the germline V gene. This CDR3 comprises 17 residues.

Comments on this clonotype: In this CDR3 the conserved last residue, phenylalanine or tryptophan, is missing, so a read error is likely. The chain joins TRBV6-5 to TRBJ2-3, with 10 bases fitting TRBD2. Unmatched junction bases numbered 6, after V lost 6 bases and J lost 3 bases. Looked up from germline, CDR1 is MNHEY and CDR2 is SVGAGI. The CDR3 sequence is 15 residues long. Written as DNA, the CDR3 is TGTGCCAGCAGGTCCCTAGCGGGGGAAACAGATACGCAGTATTGT. It yields the protein CASRSLAGETDTQYC.

This clonotype was observed a handful of times. V usage is TRBV20-1 and J usage is TRBJ2-3, with D maybe TRBD1 (7 bases). The CDR3 covers 18 residues. Trimming cost V 0 bases and J 2 bases, with 21 bases left between them. The V gene's germline CDR1 is DFQATT and CDR2 SNEGSKA (reference sequence). The CDR3 sequence: CSARETPEEGAHTDTQYF. The CDR3 DNA reads TGCAGTGCTAGAGAGACCCCGGAGGAGGGGGCCCACACAGATACGCAGTATTTT.

In this sample, this clonotype turned up a few times. The rearrangement links TRBV5-1 to TRBJ2-7; D possibly uses TRBD1 or TRBD2 (5 bases each). Trimming pared 2 bases from V and 6 bases from J, leaving 21 bases between. The CDR3 sequence is 16 residues long. The germline gives CDR1 SGHRS, CDR2 YFSETQ. The CDR3 is CASSFIPGPPQGEQYF. CDR3 nucleotides: TGCGCCAGCAGCTTCATCCCGGGACCCCCGCAAGGCGAGCAGTACTTC.